A single sample is the source of the 16 T cell receptor beta chains below, sequenced in a study of blood T cell repertoires in COVID-19. Sequencing used immunoSEQ multiplex PCR; TCRdb keeps in-frame clones, though not all of them. The sample includes some 140,000 clones, roughly 82% of them seen just once. The sequenced sample was peripheral blood. The receptors shown here come from a man older than 75 with acute or convalescent COVID-19.

The chain combines TRBV18 with TRBJ2-1, with 12 bases lining up with TRBD2. Germline V CDR1 and CDR2: KGHSH, LQKENI. The CDR3 runs 18 residues. After removal of 3 bases from V and 8 bases from J, the junction contained 14 bases not matched to a gene. The CDR3 region is CASSPRASGGAESYEQFF. CDR3 coding DNA: TGTGCCAGCTCACCCCGGGCTAGCGGGGGGGCCGAGTCTTATGAGCAGTTCTTC.

This chain links TRBV5-4 with TRBJ2-3, with D hard to call. From germline, CDR1 is SGHNT and CDR2 YYREEE (reference sequence). Trimming took 2 bases from V and 4 from J, leaving 8 bases between them. The CDR3 has 13 amino acids. The CDR3 DNA reads TGTGCCAGCAGCTTCAGAATCCCAGATACGCAGTATTTT. This translates into CASSFRIPDTQYF.

This clone turned up a few times. The rearrangement joins TRBV2 to TRBJ1-5, with a tentative D call TRBD1 (6 bases). The CDR3 covers 14 residues. V lost 8 bases and J lost 3, with 14 bases in between. Looked up from germline, CDR1 is SNHLY and CDR2 is FYNNEI. Here the CDR3 DNA reads TGTGCCAGCGGCGGGGGCCTCGCCAATCAGCCCCAGCATTTT. Protein product: CASGGGLANQPQHF.

This clone showed up just a few times. The rearrangement uses TRBV7-2 and TRBJ2-3; TRBD1 agrees at 9 bases. Germline CDR1 and CDR2: SGHTA and FQGNSA. This CDR3 has 14 residues. Trimming at V came to 5 bases and at J to 11 bases, leaving 11 bases not matched to a gene. CDR3 bases: TGTGCCAGCAGCCCCTGGACAGGGGCCGGACGGCAGTATTTT. It codes for CASSPWTGAGRQYF.

The gene calls are TRBV3-1 (or the pseudogene TRBV3-2) and TRBJ2-3; 14 bases map to TRBD2. The V gene end was trimmed by 5 bases and the J gene end by 0 bases; junction bases not matched to a gene: 4. Germline values: CDR1 LGHDT, CDR2 YNNKEL (reference sequence). This CDR3 comprises 17 residues. The CDR3 is CASSFRTSGGSTDTQYF. CDR3 sequence (DNA): TGTGCCAGCAGCTTTCGGACTAGCGGGGGGAGCACAGATACGCAGTATTTT.

The rearrangement links TRBV4-2 to TRBJ1-4; possibly TRBD1 for D (6 bases). Germline values: CDR1 LGHNA, CDR2 YNFKEQ. With 0 bases removed from V and 8 bases from J, the gap between germline ends came to 16 bases. There are 16 residues in the CDR3. DNA for the CDR3: TGTGCCAGCAGCCAAGAGGTGGCAGGGGAGAAGGAAAAACTGTTTTTT. Amino acid sequence: CASSQEVAGEKEKLFF.

The chain is built from TRBV6-5 and TRBJ1-5; TRBD1 is a possible D gene (5 bases). The germline CDR1 and CDR2 sequences are MNHEY and SVGAGI. The V end lost 6 bases, the J end lost 4 bases, and 7 bases lay between the germline ends. The CDR3 consists of 12 residues. CDR3 sequence (DNA): TGTGCCAGCAGCGCAGGGAATCAGCCCCAGCATTTT. Protein product: CASSAGNQPQHF.

This clone was counted between two and nine times. The chain is built from TRBV6-1 and TRBJ2-7; tentatively, D is TRBD1 (6 bases). Germline V gene sequence: CDR1 MNHNS, CDR2 SASEGT. Trimming pared 3 bases from V and 3 bases from J, leaving 12 bases between. The CDR3 consists of 14 residues. The CDR3: CASSDRRGNYEQYF. The DNA of the CDR3 is TGTGCCAGCAGTGATCGCAGGGGAAACTACGAGCAGTACTTC.

The genes are TRBV2 and TRBJ1-5, with 10 nucleotides matching TRBD1. CDR1 SNHLY and CDR2 FYNNEI come from the germline V gene. J gave up 7 bases and V 7 bases, and 7 bases lay outside the gene matches. The CDR3 sequence is 14 residues long. CDR3 residues: CASTGTGVEQPQHF. The CDR3 DNA sequence: TGTGCCAGCACCGGGACAGGGGTTGAACAGCCCCAGCATTTT.

J is TRBJ2-6 and V is TRBV27; D perhaps matches TRBD1 (6 bases). The CDR3 totals 17 residues. V gave up 5 bases and J gave up 2 bases, with 16 bases separating them. Germline V CDR1 and CDR2: MNHEY, SMNVEV (reference sequence). CDR3 in DNA: TGTGCCAGCAGTCGGAACAGGGATTTTGCTGGGGCCAACGTCCTGACTTTC. Protein product: CASSRNRDFAGANVLTF.

V usage is TRBV18 and J usage is TRBJ2-3; 10 nucleotides agree with TRBD2. From germline, CDR1 is KGHSH and CDR2 LQKENI. V lost 2 bases and J lost 2; bases outside the gene matches: 1. The CDR3 runs 15 residues. CDR3: CASSPTSGTTDTQYF. In DNA form, the CDR3 reads TGTGCCAGCTCACCAACTAGCGGGACCACAGATACGCAGTATTTT.

This clone appeared a single time. The rearrangement links TRBV18 to TRBJ2-4, with 8 nucleotides matching TRBD1. V trimming: 2 bases; J trimming: 4 bases; junction bases outside the gene matches: 1. The CDR3 loop spans 14 amino acids. CDR1 is KGHSH and CDR2 is LQKENI in the germline V gene. The CDR3 DNA reads as TGTGCCAGCTCACCATGGACAGGGAAAAACATTCAGTACTTC. Protein sequence: CASSPWTGKNIQYF.

With respect to this clone: Other nucleotide sequences from this sample produce the same CDR3. This chain connects TRBV7-3 to TRBJ2-3, with 11 bases matching TRBD2. Looked up from germline, CDR1 is SGHTA and CDR2 is FQGTGA. The J segment lost 5 bases and the V segment lost 5 bases, leaving 3 bases of the junction unmatched. The CDR3 sequence is 14 residues long. The CDR3 sequence is CASSLGTSGDTQYF. The CDR3 DNA is TGTGCCAGCAGCCTCGGGACTAGCGGAGATACGCAGTATTTT.

The chain joins TRBV24-1 to TRBJ2-3; 7 nucleotides agree with TRBD1. Germline V gene data show CDR1 as KGHDR and CDR2 as SFDVKD. The V segment lost 5 bases and the J segment 4 bases; nucleotides outside the gene matches: 11. The CDR3 contains 16 residues. The chain's CDR3 is CATSGAWTGLPDTQYF. CDR3 sequence (DNA): TGTGCCACCAGTGGAGCTTGGACAGGATTGCCAGATACGCAGTATTTT.

This rearrangement joins TRBV19 to TRBJ1-2; D uncertain. The germline V and J ends were trimmed by 6 bases and 4 bases, with 21 bases remaining between them. This CDR3 has 16 amino acids. The germline CDR1 and CDR2 sequences are LNHDA and SQIVND (reference sequence). This CDR3 is CASRASDSFGGYGYTF. In nucleotides, the CDR3 is TGTGCCAGTAGAGCATCAGACTCATTCGGAGGCTATGGCTACACCTTC.

V is TRBV27 and J is TRBJ2-2, with TRBD1 matching 7 bases. J gave up 6 bases and V 7 bases, and 8 bases lay outside the gene matches. The germline CDR1 and CDR2 sequences are MNHEY and SMNVEV (reference sequence). This CDR3 spans 14 amino acids. In DNA, the CDR3 is TGTGCCAGCACCGAAGACAGGGTGTCCGGGGAGCTGTTTTTT. Translation gives CASTEDRVSGELFF.